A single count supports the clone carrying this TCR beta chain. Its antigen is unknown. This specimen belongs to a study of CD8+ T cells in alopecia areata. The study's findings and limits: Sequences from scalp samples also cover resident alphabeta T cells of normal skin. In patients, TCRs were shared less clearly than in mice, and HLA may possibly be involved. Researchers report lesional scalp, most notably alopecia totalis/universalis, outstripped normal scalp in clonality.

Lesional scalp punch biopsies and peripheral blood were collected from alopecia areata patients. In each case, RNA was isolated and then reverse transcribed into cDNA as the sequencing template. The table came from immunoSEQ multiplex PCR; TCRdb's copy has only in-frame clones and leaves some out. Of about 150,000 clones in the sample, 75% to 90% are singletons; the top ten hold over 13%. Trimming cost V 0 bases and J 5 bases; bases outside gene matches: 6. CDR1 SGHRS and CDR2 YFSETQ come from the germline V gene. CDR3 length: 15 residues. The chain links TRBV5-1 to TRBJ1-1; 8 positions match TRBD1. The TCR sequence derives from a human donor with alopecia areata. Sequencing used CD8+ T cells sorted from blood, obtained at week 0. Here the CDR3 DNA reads TGCGCCAGCAGCTTGGGGACAGGGAGTCAAACTGAAGCTTTCTTT. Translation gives CASSLGTGSQTEAFF. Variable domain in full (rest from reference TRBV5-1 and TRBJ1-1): KAGVTQTPRYLIKTRGQQVTLSCSPISGHRSVSWYQQTPGQGLQFLFEYFSETQRNKGNFPGRFSGRQFSNSRSEMNVSTLELGDSALYLCASSLGTGSQTEAFFGQGTRLTVV.